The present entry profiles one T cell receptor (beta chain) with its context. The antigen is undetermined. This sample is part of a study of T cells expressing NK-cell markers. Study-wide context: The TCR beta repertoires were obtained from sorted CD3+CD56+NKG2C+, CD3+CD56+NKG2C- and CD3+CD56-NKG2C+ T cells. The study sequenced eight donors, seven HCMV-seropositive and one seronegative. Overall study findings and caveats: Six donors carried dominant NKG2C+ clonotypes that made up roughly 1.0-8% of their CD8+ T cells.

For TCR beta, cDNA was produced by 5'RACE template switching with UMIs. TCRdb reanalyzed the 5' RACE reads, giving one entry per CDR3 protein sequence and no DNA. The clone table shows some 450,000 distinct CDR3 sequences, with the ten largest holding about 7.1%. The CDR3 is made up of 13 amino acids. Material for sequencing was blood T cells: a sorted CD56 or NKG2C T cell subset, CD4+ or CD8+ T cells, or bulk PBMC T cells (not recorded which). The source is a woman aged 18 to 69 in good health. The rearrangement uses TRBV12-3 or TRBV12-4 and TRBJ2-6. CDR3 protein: CASQSSGANVLTF.